Shown below are 22 T cell receptor beta chains from a single sample sequenced in a study of cytomegalovirus exposure and HLA in healthy donors. Both 60 Vbeta primers and 13 Jbeta primers went into the PCR. Profiled with immunoSEQ multiplex PCR; TCRdb holds only in-frame clones, not every one. The data contain 150,000 to 200,000 clones, roughly 79% of them singletons. Sequencing was carried out using PBMCs. These receptors were taken from a middle-aged woman in good health and CMV-seronegative.

The rearrangement uses TRBV11-2 and TRBJ2-7; tentative D call: TRBD1 (5 bases). Germline V gene lookup returns CDR1 SGHAT and CDR2 FQNNGV. This CDR3 spans 12 amino acids. Trimming removed 4 bases from V and 5 bases from J, with 9 bases in between. The CDR3 region has the DNA TGTGCCAGCAGCTCGAACAGGAACGAGCAGTACTTC. Protein sequence: CASSSNRNEQYF.

The chain carries TRBV30 and TRBJ2-7; D unclear. Germline V gives CDR1 GTSNPN, CDR2 SVGIG (reference sequence). The V end was cut by 2 bases, the J end by 0 bases, with 14 bases between. This CDR3 has 15 amino acids. The CDR3 nucleotides read TGTGCCTGGAGTTCCACCGAGGTTCCCTCCTACGAGCAGTACTTC. This gives the protein CAWSSTEVPSYEQYF.

A few counts support this clone. This chain connects TRBV6-1 to TRBJ2-7, with 11 bases lining up with TRBD2. Germline assignment: CDR1 MNHNS and CDR2 SASEGT. The CDR3 is made up of 15 amino acids. J lost 3 bases, V lost 3 bases, and 4 bases had no gene match. This chain's CDR3 is CASSDGLAGYYEQYF. The CDR3 DNA follows: TGTGCCAGCAGTGACGGACTAGCGGGTTACTACGAGCAGTACTTC.

V gene TRBV11-2 combines with J gene TRBJ2-5, with D perhaps TRBD2 (6 bases). V was pared by 1 base and J by 5 bases, with 20 bases between. Germline-derived CDR1 and CDR2 are SGHAT and FQNNGV. The CDR3 consists of 17 residues. The CDR3 here is CASSLAPQNRLVETQYF. The CDR3 bases are TGTGCCAGCAGCTTAGCACCCCAGAACCGACTAGTTGAGACCCAGTACTTC.

The chain uses TRBV27 and TRBJ2-6; a weak D match, TRBD2 (5 bases). The CDR3 is made up of 17 amino acids. The germline CDR1 and CDR2 sequences are MNHEY and SMNVEV (reference sequence). With 5 bases removed from V and 0 bases from J, the gap between germline ends came to 14 bases. The CDR3 reads CASSPGLINSGANVLTF. CDR3 DNA: TGTGCCAGCAGTCCTGGACTGATTAACTCTGGGGCCAACGTCCTGACTTTC.

This chain uses TRBV29-1 with TRBJ2-7; a possible D gene is TRBD1 (5 bases). The germline V gene has CDR1 SQVTM and CDR2 ANQGSEA. Trimming pared 3 bases from V and 1 base from J, leaving 7 bases between. The CDR3 runs to 12 residues. This CDR3 reads CSVEGQSYEQYF. As DNA, the CDR3 is TGCAGCGTTGAGGGGCAGTCCTACGAGCAGTACTTC.

The gene calls are TRBV7-9 and TRBJ2-2; a weak D match, TRBD1 (8 bases). V shed 5 bases and J shed 6 bases, with 13 bases lying between them. Germline V CDR1 and CDR2: SEHNR, FQNEAQ (reference sequence). The CDR3 length is 14 residues. The CDR3 DNA reads TGTGCCAGCAGCGGACAGGGAGGGGCCGGGGAGCTGTTTTTT. Translation gives CASSGQGGAGELFF.

The chain joins TRBV9 to TRBJ2-3; weak D call: TRBD2 (5 bases). The CDR3 loop spans 15 amino acids. With 4 bases removed from V and 0 bases from J, the gap between germline ends came to 12 bases. Germline lookup yields CDR1 SGDLS and CDR2 YYNGEE. The CDR3 region is CASSRTDSSTDTQYF. In nucleotides, the CDR3 is TGTGCCAGCAGCCGGACTGATTCTAGCACAGATACGCAGTATTTT.

This clone came up once. This chain joins TRBV2 and TRBJ1-2; tentative D call: TRBD1 (5 bases). CDR3 size: 12 residues. Germline V CDR1 and CDR2: SNHLY, FYNNEI. V was shortened by 6 bases and J by 4 bases, with 9 bases between the two germline ends. The CDR3 DNA reads TGTGCCAGCAGGGTTGACAGCTATGGCTACACCTTC. As protein: CASRVDSYGYTF.

The chain recombines TRBV19 with TRBJ2-5; 8 bases line up with TRBD2. This CDR3 spans 14 amino acids. The germline V gene has CDR1 LNHDA and CDR2 SQIVND (reference sequence). V shed 10 bases, J shed 1 base, and the junction held 8 bases outside the gene matches. The CDR3 bases are TGTGCCACCAGCGGGAGATCGGGCCAAGAGACCCAGTACTTC. It translates to CATSGRSGQETQYF.

The J gene is TRBJ2-2, the V gene TRBV27; 8 bases map to TRBD2. V lost 2 bases and J lost 8; bases outside the gene matches: 7. The CDR3 extends over 15 amino acids. Germline values: CDR1 MNHEY, CDR2 SMNVEV (reference sequence). CDR3 DNA: TGTGCCAGCAGTTTAAGGACTAGCCTGGGTGGGGAGCTGTTTTTT. It specifies CASSLRTSLGGELFF.

This rearrangement joins TRBV5-4 to TRBJ2-7, with D possibly being TRBD2 (5 bases). V was pared by 7 bases and J by 0 bases, with 11 bases between. There are 13 residues in the CDR3. Germline CDR1 is SGHNT and CDR2 is YYREEE (reference sequence). Written as DNA, the CDR3 is TGTGCCAGCCAAGCGGAGAGCTCCTACGAGCAGTACTTC. This translates into CASQAESSYEQYF.

This rearrangement joins TRBV20-1 to TRBJ2-1; D uncertain. CDR1 is DFQATT and CDR2 is SNEGSKA in the germline V gene (reference sequence). The CDR3 loop spans 11 amino acids. Between the trimmed V and J ends, which lost 4 bases and 7 bases, there was a span of 8 bases. Here the CDR3 DNA reads TGCAGTGCTATTCCGGAGAATGAGCAGTTCTTC. Residues: CSAIPENEQFF.

CDR3 region: CASSFTTGNTGELFF. The CDR3 nucleotides are TGCGCCAGCAGCTTTACTACAGGGAACACCGGGGAGCTGTTTTTT. The genes are TRBV5-1 and TRBJ2-2; tentative D call: TRBD1 (5 bases). CDR3 length: 15 residues. In germline, CDR1 is SGHRS, CDR2 YFSETQ. V was shortened by 2 bases and J by 1 base, with 9 bases between the two germline ends.

Here the CDR3 DNA reads TGTGCCAGCAGTGAAGGACAGTACACAGATACGCAGTATTTT. Amino acid sequence: CASSEGQYTDTQYF. The V and J genes are TRBV6-1 and TRBJ2-3; tentatively, D is TRBD1 (5 bases). CDR3 size: 14 residues. Germline CDR1 MNHNS, CDR2 SASEGT. V lost 1 base, J lost 2 bases, and 7 bases lay in between.

The chain carries TRBV10-3 and TRBJ1-1; perhaps TRBD1 as D (5 bases). The V end was cut by 6 bases, the J end by 8 bases, with 10 bases between. The germline V gene encodes CDR1 ENHRY and CDR2 SYGVKD. The CDR3 is made up of 11 amino acids. The CDR3 nucleotides are TGTGCCATCAGAAAGACAGACGAAGCTTTCTTT. Translating gives CAIRKTDEAFF.

This sequence joins TRBV10-2 and TRBJ2-7, with 12 bases fitting TRBD1. There are 14 residues in the CDR3. Germline loops: CDR1 WSHSY, CDR2 SAAADI. The V gene end was trimmed by 4 bases and the J gene end by 7 bases; junction bases not matched to a gene: 5. Written as DNA, the CDR3 is TGCGCCAGCAGTGGCAGGGACAGGGGGCATGAGCAGTACTTC. It yields the protein CASSGRDRGHEQYF.

This clone has just one count. The chain employs TRBV5-1 and TRBJ1-2, with a weak D call TRBD1 (5 bases). CDR3 length: 14 residues. In germline, CDR1 is SGHRS, CDR2 YFSETQ. V was shortened by 0 bases and J by 6 bases, with 12 bases between the two germline ends. The CDR3 reads CASSLESGSNGYTF. The CDR3, as DNA: TGCGCCAGCAGCTTGGAGTCAGGGTCCAATGGCTACACCTTC.

This sequence joins TRBV18 and TRBJ2-5; 8 bases agree with TRBD1. The germline CDR1 and CDR2 sequences are KGHSH and LQKENI. This CDR3 contains 16 residues. With V trimmed by 3 bases and J by 0 bases, 6 bases remained unmatched. The CDR3 DNA reads TGTGCCAGCTCACCCACAGGGGGGCGATACCAAGAGACCCAGTACTTC. Its translation: CASSPTGGRYQETQYF.

The V and J genes are TRBV15 and TRBJ1-5; D may be TRBD1 (5 bases). CDR1 LNHNV and CDR2 YYDKDF come from the germline V gene (reference sequence). The CDR3 is made up of 14 amino acids. The V end lost 0 bases, the J end lost 7 bases, and 10 bases lay between the germline ends. The CDR3 sequence: CATSREGGGQPQHF. Here the CDR3 DNA reads TGTGCCACCAGCAGAGAGGGGGGAGGACAGCCCCAGCATTTT.

The chain joins TRBV7-3 to TRBJ1-1; D possibly corresponds to TRBD1 (5 bases). Trimming removed 5 bases at V and 1 base at J, with 8 bases between. The CDR3 contains 13 residues. Germline-derived CDR1 and CDR2 are SGHTA and FQGTGA. In DNA form, the CDR3 reads TGTGCCAGCAGCATCGACAGGAACACTGAAGCTTTCTTT. This codes for CASSIDRNTEAFF.

The rearrangement uses TRBV28 and TRBJ1-2; D gene unclear. The CDR3 is 13 residues long. The V gene lost 2 bases and the J gene lost 4 bases, with 8 bases spanning the gap. The V gene's germline CDR1 is MDHEN and CDR2 SYDVKM. CDR3 sequence: CASSLRVAYGYTF. CDR3 bases: TGTGCCAGCAGTTTACGGGTTGCCTATGGCTACACCTTC.